The 29 T cell receptor beta chains below were found in one sample sequenced in a study of T cells in Graves' hyperthyroidism and ophthalmopathy. TCR beta CDR3 regions were amplified from RNA transcripts. Researchers ran a first-round RT-PCR on the TCR CDR3 using the HTBI primer set. One entry per CDR3 protein results from TCRdb running MiXCR on the multiplex PCR reads. The sample has approximately 700,000 distinct CDR3 sequences; 45% are singletons. Sequencing input: peripheral blood or thyroid tissue (not recorded which). Receptors were obtained from an adult man with Graves' disease, either hyperthyroidism or ophthalmopathy (not recorded which).

This clonotype occurred a few times. The chain recombines TRBV2 with TRBJ1-3; no definite D call. The CDR3 is 17 amino acids. From germline, CDR1 is SNHLY and CDR2 FYNNEI. Trimming stripped 3 bases from V and 0 bases from J, with 15 bases between. Written as DNA, the CDR3 is TGTGCCAGCAGTGAGTCGATCGGCTCGGGCTCTGGAAACACCATATATTTT. The encoded protein is CASSESIGSGSGNTIYF.

The rearrangement joins TRBV24-1 to TRBJ1-1; D might be TRBD1 (6 bases). The germline V gene encodes CDR1 KGHDR and CDR2 SFDVKD. The CDR3 has 17 amino acids. Trimming removed 11 bases from V and 1 base from J, with 25 bases in between. In DNA, the CDR3 is TGTGCCAGCAGCCGCGACGTTAGGGGGGGATGGAACACTGAAGCTTTCTTT. It yields the protein CASSRDVRGGWNTEAFF.

This clonotype was detected many times. This chain links TRBV9 with TRBJ2-7; 8 bases match TRBD2. This CDR3 is 14 amino acids long. With 4 bases clipped from V and 5 bases from J, the junction kept 8 bases outside the gene matches. From germline, CDR1 is SGDLS and CDR2 YYNGEE. CDR3 DNA: TGTGCCAGCAGCCCCCCAGGCGGGAGGCACGAGCAGTACTTC. Protein sequence: CASSPPGGRHEQYF.

The chain is built from TRBV25-1 and TRBJ1-6, with 9 bases identical to TRBD1. Per germline, CDR1 MGHDK and CDR2 SYGVNS. J lost 8 bases, V lost 10 bases, and 3 bases had no gene match. The CDR3 extends over 12 amino acids. CDR3 DNA: TGTGCCAACAGGGGGCTTGATTCACCCCTCCACTTT. Protein: CANRGLDSPLHF.

The chain employs TRBV5-1 and TRBJ2-7; the match to TRBD1 covers 7 bases. Trimming cost V 4 bases and J 3 bases; bases outside gene matches: 13. Germline CDR1 and CDR2: SGHRS and YFSETQ. The CDR3 has 16 amino acids. Here the CDR3 DNA reads TGCGCCAGCAGCCTCCTGGGTGGGGACAGAGTCTACGAGCAGTACTTC. Translation gives CASSLLGGDRVYEQYF.

The rearrangement joins TRBV19 to TRBJ1-1; D is ambiguous. Trimming removed 3 bases at V and 5 bases at J, with 10 bases between. Germline V gene data show CDR1 as LNHDA and CDR2 as SQIVND (reference sequence). This CDR3 has 13 amino acids. The CDR3 reads CASSIGSGTEAFF. CDR3 coding DNA: TGTGCCAGTAGTATCGGGTCGGGGACTGAAGCTTTCTTT. Looking up the rest from reference TRBV19 and TRBJ1-1 gives the full variable domain: DGGITQSPKYLFRKEGQNVTLSCEQNLNHDAMYWYRQDPGQGLRLIYYSQIVNDFQKGDIAEGYSVSREKKESFPLTVTSAQKNPTAFYLCASSIGSGTEAFFGQGTRLTVV.

The DNA for the CDR3 is TGTGCCAGCAGCCAATTAGGGACAGGGGCATTTGGCTACACCTTC. Encoded protein: CASSQLGTGAFGYTF. This rearrangement joins TRBV11-3 to TRBJ1-2; the match to TRBD1 covers 10 bases. This CDR3 spans 15 amino acids. Losses at the gene ends were 5 bases for V and 7 bases for J; bases not matched to a gene: 10. CDR1 SGHNT and CDR2 YENEEA come from the germline V gene.

This clonotype turned up a few times. The V call is TRBV5-4, the J call TRBJ2-5, with 10 bases that match TRBD2. V was pared by 1 base and J by 8 bases, with 8 bases of the junction left unmatched. Germline V gene data show CDR1 as SGHNT and CDR2 as YYREEE (reference sequence). CDR3 length: 15 amino acids. In DNA, the CDR3 is TGTGCCAGCAGCTTGCCGCTAGCGGGAGCGGGCACCCAGTACTTC. Its protein is CASSLPLAGAGTQYF.

This clonotype was detected only a few times. This rearrangement joins TRBV7-9 to TRBJ2-7, with unresolved D. The CDR3 is 16 residues long. Germline V gene data show CDR1 as SEHNR and CDR2 as FQNEAQ (reference sequence). The V and J ends lost 4 bases and 2 bases respectively, with 18 bases between them. This chain's CDR3 is CASSSLGRSPTYEQYF. DNA for the CDR3: TGTGCCAGCAGCTCCCTCGGGCGGAGCCCTACCTACGAGCAGTACTTC. The full variable domain, with the rest looked up from reference TRBV7-9 and TRBJ2-7, is DTGVSQNPRHKITKRGQNVTFRCDPISEHNRLYWYRQTLGQGPEFLTYFQNEAQLEKSRLLSDRFSAERPKGSFSTLEIQRTEQGDSAMYLCASSSLGRSPTYEQYFGPGTRLTVT.

This clonotype came up many times. The chain recombines TRBV20-1 with TRBJ1-5; D possibly corresponds to TRBD1 (6 bases). The CDR3 runs 14 residues. The germline gives CDR1 DFQATT, CDR2 SNEGSKA (reference sequence). Trimming took off 3 bases at V and 2 bases at J, with 11 bases between the two ends. CDR3 sequence (DNA): TGCAGTGCTAGGAATGACAGGCGCAATCAGCCCCAGCATTTT. Protein sequence: CSARNDRRNQPQHF.

The CDR3, as DNA: TGTGCCAGCAGTTCACTTTACGGACAGCGAAATCAGCCCCAGCATTTT. This translates into CASSSLYGQRNQPQHF. The genes are TRBV6-6 and TRBJ1-5, with D possibly matching TRBD1 (6 bases). In germline, CDR1 is MNHNY, CDR2 SVGAGI (reference sequence). The CDR3 has 16 residues. V shed 4 bases and J shed 4 bases, with 17 bases lying between them.

This chain connects TRBV24-1 to TRBJ1-5; TRBD1 aligns across 9 bases. Trimming cost V 3 bases and J 6 bases; bases outside gene matches: 8. In germline, CDR1 is KGHDR, CDR2 SFDVKD. This CDR3 comprises 16 residues. This CDR3 reads CATSDGTGRFSQPQHF. The DNA of the CDR3 is TGTGCCACCAGTGATGGGACAGGGCGGTTCAGTCAGCCCCAGCATTTT.

This clonotype has just a few counts. A junction boundary mismatches the germline segment, possibly from a read error. The V call is TRBV10-2, the J call TRBJ1-6; the D gene is possibly TRBD1 (5 bases). CDR1 is WSHSY and CDR2 is SAAADI in the germline V gene. The CDR3 consists of 15 residues. Written as DNA, the CDR3 is TGTGCCAGCAGCCAAGGCCCGGGGCCAAATTCACCCCTCCACTTT. As protein: CASSQGPGPNSPLHF.

The chain carries TRBV25-1 and TRBJ1-2; TRBD1 agrees at 7 bases. J lost 5 bases, V lost 2 bases, and 5 bases had no gene match. The germline V gene encodes CDR1 MGHDK and CDR2 SYGVNS. The CDR3 has 14 amino acids. CDR3 DNA: TGTGCCAGCAGTGAACCGGGACAGCAATATGGCTACACCTTC. Translation gives CASSEPGQQYGYTF.

The V and J genes are TRBV2 and TRBJ1-1; D ambiguous. Between the trimmed V and J ends, which lost 0 bases and 0 bases, there was a span of 11 bases. CDR1 is SNHLY and CDR2 is FYNNEI in the germline V gene. The CDR3 spans 16 residues. The CDR3 is CASSEAGRQLNTEAFF. CDR3 DNA: TGTGCCAGCAGTGAAGCAGGTCGGCAGCTGAACACTGAAGCTTTCTTT.

This clonotype showed up just a few times. This sequence joins TRBV19 and TRBJ1-1; D unresolved. From germline, CDR1 is LNHDA and CDR2 SQIVND (reference sequence). This CDR3 is built from 13 residues. The V end lost 6 bases, the J end lost 1 base, and 9 bases lay between the germline ends. CDR3 sequence: CASSGLSNTEAFF. CDR3 sequence (DNA): TGTGCCAGTAGCGGACTCTCGAACACTGAAGCTTTCTTT.

This clonotype was found many times. An end of the junction does not agree with germline; a read error may underlie this. The CDR3 loop reads CSVKEDSSNQPQHF. DNA for the CDR3: TGCAGCGTTAAAGAGGACAGTTCTAATCAGCCCCAGCATTTT. The V call is TRBV29-1, the J call TRBJ1-5, with D maybe TRBD1 (6 bases). The CDR3 spans 14 residues. The germline gives CDR1 SQVTM, CDR2 ANQGSEA.

About this clonotype itself: A much larger clone sits a single nucleotide away, making a read error possible. This chain links TRBV7-8 with TRBJ2-7; D not certain. Germline V CDR1 and CDR2: SGHVS, FQNEAQ. There are 12 residues in the CDR3. The CDR3 spells CVSSLDGREQYF. The CDR3 DNA sequence: TGTGTCAGCAGCTTAGACGGGCGCGAGCAGTACTTC.

This clonotype was observed once. Here the CDR3 reads CAINRGGQGIYEQYF. Written as DNA, the CDR3 is TGTGCCATCAACAGGGGGGGACAGGGGATCTACGAGCAGTACTTC. This chain links TRBV10-3 with TRBJ2-7; TRBD1 matches 10 bases. CDR3 length: 15 amino acids. V shed 7 bases, J shed 3 bases, and the junction held 9 bases outside the gene matches. Germline V CDR1 and CDR2: ENHRY, SYGVKD.

The V gene is TRBV19, the J gene TRBJ2-7; 10 bases line up with TRBD2. CDR3 size: 14 residues. Germline lookup yields CDR1 LNHDA and CDR2 SQIVND (reference sequence). J was trimmed by 2 bases and V by 7 bases; bases with no gene match: 5. CDR3 amino acids: CASKRTSGTYEQYF. CDR3 coding DNA: TGTGCCAGTAAACGGACTAGCGGTACCTACGAGCAGTACTTC. Full variable domain (remainder filled in from reference TRBV19 and TRBJ2-7): DGGITQSPKYLFRKEGQNVTLSCEQNLNHDAMYWYRQDPGQGLRLIYYSQIVNDFQKGDIAEGYSVSREKKESFPLTVTSAQKNPTAFYLCASKRTSGTYEQYFGPGTRLTVT.

Concerning this clonotype: This may be a read error, as it is one base from a much larger clone. The chain couples TRBV2 to TRBJ1-1; maybe TRBD1 (5 bases). The CDR3 extends over 13 amino acids. Per germline, CDR1 SNHLY and CDR2 FYNNEI. CDR3 loop: CASLEGKNIEAFF. In DNA, the CDR3 is TGTGCCAGCCTCGAGGGGAAAAACATTGAAGCTTTCTTT.

As concerns this clonotype: Germline and junction disagree at one end, which may indicate a read error. The V gene is TRBV2, the J gene TRBJ2-7; TRBD1 aligns across 9 bases. The V gene's germline CDR1 is SNHLY and CDR2 FYNNEI. The CDR3 runs 13 residues. DNA of the CDR3: TGTGCCAGTACAGGGGGCGGCTCCAACGAGCAGTACTTC. Translated: CASTGGGSNEQYF.

On this clonotype: Sequence at one end of the junction differs from germline and may be a read error. The V call is TRBV5-1, the J call TRBJ2-5, with D perhaps matching TRBD1 or TRBD2 (5 bases each). CDR3 size: 14 residues. Germline V CDR1 and CDR2: SGHRS, YFSETQ. The CDR3 DNA is TGCGCCAGCAGCCAAGAATGGGACCAAGAGACCCAGCACTTC. Its translation is CASSQEWDQETQHF.

Ten or more counts support this clonotype. The CDR3 reads CATSRHRATNEKLFF. The CDR3 coding sequence is TGTGCCACCAGCAGACACCGGGCAACTAATGAAAAACTGTTTTTT. The rearrangement joins TRBV15 to TRBJ1-4; D not certain. The CDR3 covers 15 residues. Trimming pared 2 bases from V and 0 bases from J, leaving 7 bases between. Germline-derived CDR1 and CDR2 are LNHNV and YYDKDF (reference sequence).

There are many counts of this clonotype. CDR3 amino acids: CASSGPGQYRETQYF. In nucleotides, the CDR3 is TGTGCCAGCAGTGGACCAGGACAGTACCGAGAGACCCAGTACTTC. This chain joins TRBV6-5 and TRBJ2-5; D is possibly TRBD1 (6 bases). Trimming shortened V by 5 bases and J by 4 bases, and 17 bases separated the two germline ends. CDR1 MNHEY and CDR2 SVGAGI come from the germline V gene. The CDR3 length is 15 residues.

The J gene is TRBJ2-5, the V gene TRBV6-5; D may match TRBD1 or TRBD2 (5 bases each). V was shortened by 6 bases and J by 6 bases, with 11 bases between the two germline ends. CDR3 length: 12 amino acids. CDR1 is MNHEY, CDR2 SVGAGI, per germline. Written as DNA, the CDR3 is TGTGCCAGCAGGCCCGAGGGGCAGACCCAGTACTTC. Protein sequence: CASRPEGQTQYF.

This clonotype was recorded a few times. The chain uses TRBV12-3 or TRBV12-4 and TRBJ2-7; perhaps TRBD1 as D (6 bases). With 5 bases removed from V and 3 bases from J, the gap between germline ends came to 11 bases. The length of the CDR3 is 13 residues. CDR3 protein: CASSPGQIYEQYF. The CDR3, as DNA: TGTGCCAGCAGTCCCGGACAGATCTACGAGCAGTACTTC.

On this clonotype itself: Just one base apart from a much larger clone, this may be a read error. The genes are TRBV7-2 and TRBJ1-5, with D possibly TRBD1 on 6 matching bases. The germline V and J ends were trimmed by 5 bases and 2 bases, with 19 bases remaining between them. The germline CDR1 and CDR2 sequences are SGHTA and FQGNSA. The CDR3 has 17 residues. The CDR3 DNA reads TGTGCCAGCAGCGTTCGAACAGGGACGTGGGGCAATCAGCCCCAGCATTTT. It codes for CASSVRTGTWGNQPQHF.

To note about this clonotype: One end of the junction does not line up with germline, which may come from a read error. The chain is built from TRBV15 and TRBJ1-3; D is perhaps TRBD1 (5 bases). The CDR3 totals 12 residues. Germline V gene data show CDR1 as LNHNV and CDR2 as YYDKDF (reference sequence). DNA of the CDR3: TGTGCCACCAGCTGGATTGCAGGGTGGAACGATTTT. Amino acids: CATSWIAGWNDF.